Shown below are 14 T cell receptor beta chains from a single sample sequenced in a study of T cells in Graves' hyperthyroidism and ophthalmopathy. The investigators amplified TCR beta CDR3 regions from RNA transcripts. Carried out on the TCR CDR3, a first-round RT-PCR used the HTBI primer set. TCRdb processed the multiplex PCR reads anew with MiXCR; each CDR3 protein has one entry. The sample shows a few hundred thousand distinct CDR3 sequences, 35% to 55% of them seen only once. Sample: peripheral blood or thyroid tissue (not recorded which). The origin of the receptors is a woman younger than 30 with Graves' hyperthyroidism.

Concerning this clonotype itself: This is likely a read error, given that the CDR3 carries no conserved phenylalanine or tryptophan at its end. CDR3 residues: CASSQLLTGNYGYTL. The CDR3 DNA reads TGTGCCAGCAGCCAACTCCTGACAGGGAACTATGGCTACACCCTC. The chain combines TRBV7-2 with TRBJ1-2, with 7 bases identical to TRBD1. Germline V lookup: CDR1 SGHTA, CDR2 FQGNSA. This CDR3 spans 15 amino acids. V lost 5 bases to trimming and J lost 2 bases; unmatched junction nucleotides: 8.

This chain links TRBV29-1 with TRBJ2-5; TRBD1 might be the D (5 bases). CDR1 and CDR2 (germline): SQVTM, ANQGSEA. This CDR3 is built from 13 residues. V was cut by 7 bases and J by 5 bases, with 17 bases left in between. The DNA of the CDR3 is TGCAGCGGAGAAGATGGGCACAGGGAGACCCAGTACTTC. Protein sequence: CSGEDGHRETQYF.

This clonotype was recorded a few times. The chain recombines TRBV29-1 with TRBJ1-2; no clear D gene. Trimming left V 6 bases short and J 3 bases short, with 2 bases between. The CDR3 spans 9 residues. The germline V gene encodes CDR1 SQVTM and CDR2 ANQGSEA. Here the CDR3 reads CSVDYGYTF. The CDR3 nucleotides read TGCAGCGTAGACTATGGCTACACCTTC.

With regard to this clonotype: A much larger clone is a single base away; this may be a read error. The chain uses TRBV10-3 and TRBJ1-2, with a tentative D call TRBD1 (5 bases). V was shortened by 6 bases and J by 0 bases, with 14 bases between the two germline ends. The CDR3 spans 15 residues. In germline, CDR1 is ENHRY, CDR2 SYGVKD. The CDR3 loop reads CAIRGGDGANYGYTF. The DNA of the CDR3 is TGTGCCATCAGAGGAGGGGACGGAGCTAACTATGGCTACACCTTC.

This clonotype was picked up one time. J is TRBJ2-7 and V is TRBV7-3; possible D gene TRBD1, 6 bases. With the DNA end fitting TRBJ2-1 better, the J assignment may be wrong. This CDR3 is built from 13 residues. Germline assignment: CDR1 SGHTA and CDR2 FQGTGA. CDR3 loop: CASSYRQATEQFF. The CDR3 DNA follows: TGTGCCAGCAGCTACAGACAGGCCACAGAGCAGTTCTTC.

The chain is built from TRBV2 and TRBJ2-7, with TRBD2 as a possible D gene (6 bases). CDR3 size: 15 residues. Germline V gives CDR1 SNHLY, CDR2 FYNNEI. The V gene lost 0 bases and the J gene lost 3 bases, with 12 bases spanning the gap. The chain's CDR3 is CASSEALARHYEQYF. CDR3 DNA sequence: TGTGCCAGCAGTGAAGCGCTAGCGAGGCACTACGAGCAGTACTTC. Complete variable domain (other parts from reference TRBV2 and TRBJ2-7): EPEVTQTPSHQVTQMGQEVILRCVPISNHLYFYWYRQILGQKVEFLVSFYNNEISEKSEIFDDQFSVERPDGSNFTLKIRSTKLEDSAMYFCASSEALARHYEQYFGPGTRLTVT.

In nucleotides, the CDR3 is TGTGCCAGCAGTCTCCCCGGCGCTACGGGCACTGAAGCTTTCTTT. It yields the protein CASSLPGATGTEAFF. V gene TRBV12-3 or TRBV12-4 combines with J gene TRBJ1-1; D is uncertain. Trimming removed 5 bases at V and 4 bases at J, with 17 bases between. The CDR3 extends over 15 amino acids.

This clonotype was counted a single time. CDR3 DNA: TGTGCCAGCAGCAAGGGGACTGTGCACGATACGCAGTATTTT. This encodes CASSKGTVHDTQYF. This chain uses TRBV7-3 with TRBJ2-3; a possible D gene is TRBD2 (6 bases). Trimming cost V 5 bases and J 6 bases, with 15 bases left between them. The CDR3 loop spans 14 amino acids. Germline values: CDR1 SGHTA, CDR2 FQGTGA. The variable domain in full, with the rest retrieved from reference TRBV7-3 and TRBJ2-3, is GAGVSQTPSNKVTEKGKYVELRCDPISGHTALYWYRQSLGQGPEFLIYFQGTGAADDSGLPNDRFFAVRPEGSVSTLKIQRTERGDSAVYLCASSKGTVHDTQYFGPGTRLTVL.

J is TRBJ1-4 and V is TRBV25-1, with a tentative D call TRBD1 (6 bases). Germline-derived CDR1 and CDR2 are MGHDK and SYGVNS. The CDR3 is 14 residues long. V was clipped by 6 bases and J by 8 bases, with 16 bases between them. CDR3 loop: CASSQGHPGEKLFF. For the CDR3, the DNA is TGTGCCAGCAGCCAGGGACACCCGGGAGAAAAACTGTTTTTT.

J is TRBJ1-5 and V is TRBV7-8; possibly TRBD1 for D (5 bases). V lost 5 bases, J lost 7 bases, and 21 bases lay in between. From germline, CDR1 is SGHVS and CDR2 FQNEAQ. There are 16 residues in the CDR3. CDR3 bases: TGTGCCAGCAGCAAACAGGCCCCCGGCTCGAGCCAGCCCCAGCATTTT. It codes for CASSKQAPGSSQPQHF.

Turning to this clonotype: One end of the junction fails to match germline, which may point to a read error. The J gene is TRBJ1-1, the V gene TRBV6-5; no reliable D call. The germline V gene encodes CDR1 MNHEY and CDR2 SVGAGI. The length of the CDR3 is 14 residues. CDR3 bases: TGTGCCAGCAGTTACTCGGCGGGGAACACTAAAGCTTTCTTT. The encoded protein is CASSYSAGNTKAFF.

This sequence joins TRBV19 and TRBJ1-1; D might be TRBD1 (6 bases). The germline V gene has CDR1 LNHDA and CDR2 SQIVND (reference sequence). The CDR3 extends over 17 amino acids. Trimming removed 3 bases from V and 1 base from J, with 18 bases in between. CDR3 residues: CASSIWGRGVANTEAFF. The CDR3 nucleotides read TGTGCCAGTAGTATTTGGGGCAGGGGTGTAGCGAACACTGAAGCTTTCTTT.

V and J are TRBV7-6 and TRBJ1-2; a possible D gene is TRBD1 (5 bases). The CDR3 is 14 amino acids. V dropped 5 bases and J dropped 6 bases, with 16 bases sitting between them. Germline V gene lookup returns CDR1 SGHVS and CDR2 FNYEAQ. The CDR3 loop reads CASSVEWDGHGYTF. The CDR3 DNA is TGTGCCAGCAGCGTTGAATGGGACGGCCATGGCTACACCTTC.

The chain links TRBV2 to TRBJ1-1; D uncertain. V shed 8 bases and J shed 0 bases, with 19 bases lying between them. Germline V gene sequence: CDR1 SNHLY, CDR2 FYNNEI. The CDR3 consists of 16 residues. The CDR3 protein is CASSPTGRTMNTEAFF. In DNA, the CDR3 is TGTGCCAGCTCACCAACGGGCAGGACGATGAACACTGAAGCTTTCTTT.